A selection of T cell receptor beta chains follows, all from one sample in a study of identical twins. TCRdb recomputed calls from the 5' RACE reads with MiXCR, one row per CDR3 protein. The sample comprises 200,000 to 250,000 distinct CDR3 sequences, around 6.5% of which are singletons, and approximately 15% rests with the top ten. This sample was also put to use in a study of T cells expressing NK-cell markers.

The sequencing sample was made of CD8+ T cells sorted from blood. Source of these receptors: a woman between 18 and 30 years old in good health. Both conserved end residues are part of each CDR3. D genes are given only for firm matches. Clone size is stated in some rows and not others, as once, few, many or a class when expanded.

v_call: TRBV7-8; d_call: .; j_call: TRBJ1-2; clone_size: .; cdr3_nt: TGTGCCAGCAGCTTAGCATCCCAGCACTATGGCTACACCTTC; cdr3_aa: CASSLASQHYGYTF
v_call: TRBV7-6; d_call: TRBD2; j_call: TRBJ2-1; clone_size: many; cdr3_nt: TGTGCCAGCAGCTTATCAGTCGGACTAGGAGCCTATGAGCAGTTCTTC; cdr3_aa: CASSLSVGLGAYEQFF
v_call: TRBV7-9; d_call: .; j_call: TRBJ2-5; clone_size: few; cdr3_nt: TGTGCCAGCACCTTTGGCCTCGGGACCCAGTACTTC; cdr3_aa: CASTFGLGTQYF
v_call: TRBV6-2/TRBV6-3; d_call: .; j_call: TRBJ2-5; clone_size: .; cdr3_nt: TGTGCCAGCAGTTACCCCACAGGGTCGGAAGAGACCCAGTACTTC; cdr3_aa: CASSYPTGSEETQYF
v_call: TRBV5-1; d_call: TRBD2; j_call: TRBJ2-1; clone_size: many; cdr3_nt: TGCGCCAGCAGCTCGACAACTAGCGGGGGCACAAATGAGCAGTTCTTC; cdr3_aa: CASSSTTSGGTNEQFF
v_call: TRBV12-3/TRBV12-4; d_call: TRBD2; j_call: TRBJ2-1; clone_size: many; cdr3_nt: TGTGCCAGCAGCACGGGACTAGTATTCCAGTTCTTC; cdr3_aa: CASSTGLVFQFF
v_call: TRBV6-1; d_call: TRBD1; j_call: TRBJ2-3; clone_size: .; cdr3_nt: TGTGCCAGCAGAGCACAGGGGGCTGCATCCCGAGATACGCAGTATTTT; cdr3_aa: CASRAQGAASRDTQYF
v_call: TRBV21-1; d_call: .; j_call: TRBJ1-1; clone_size: few; cdr3_nt: TGTGCCAGCAGGGAAGAGGGCAGGGACACTGAAGCTTTCTTT; cdr3_aa: CASREEGRDTEAFF
v_call: TRBV27; d_call: TRBD1; j_call: TRBJ2-7; clone_size: few; cdr3_nt: TGTGCCAGCAGTCGGACAGGGGACATGGAGCAGTACTTC; cdr3_aa: CASSRTGDMEQYF
v_call: TRBV14; d_call: .; j_call: TRBJ1-2; clone_size: few; cdr3_nt: TGTGCCAGCAGCCAGATACAGGGCGGCTACTATGGCTACACCTTC; cdr3_aa: CASSQIQGGYYGYTF
v_call: TRBV7-8; d_call: TRBD2; j_call: TRBJ2-1; clone_size: .; cdr3_nt: TGTGCCAGCAGCTTAATGGGCGGGGGGACGAATGAGCAGTTCTTC; cdr3_aa: CASSLMGGGTNEQFF
v_call: TRBV4-3; d_call: .; j_call: TRBJ1-1; clone_size: many; cdr3_nt: TGCGCCAGCAGCCAAGTCTCACTTACCACTGAAGCTTTCTTT; cdr3_aa: CASSQVSLTTEAFF
v_call: TRBV14; d_call: .; j_call: TRBJ2-7; clone_size: .; cdr3_nt: TGTGCCAGCAGCCAGGGAATCCGGGTGGGGACCTACGAGCAGTACTTC; cdr3_aa: CASSQGIRVGTYEQYF
v_call: TRBV5-1; d_call: TRBD1; j_call: TRBJ1-2; clone_size: many; cdr3_nt: TGCGCCAGCAGCTTGGAGGACAGGGGCTATGGCTACACCTTC; cdr3_aa: CASSLEDRGYGYTF
v_call: TRBV7-9; d_call: .; j_call: TRBJ2-3; clone_size: .; cdr3_nt: TGTGCCAGCAGCTTCCGGCGGGGCACAGATACGCAGTATTTT; cdr3_aa: CASSFRRGTDTQYF
v_call: TRBV7-9; d_call: .; j_call: TRBJ1-1; clone_size: few; cdr3_nt: TGTGCCAGCAGCCCGGAGAGGGGGATCGACACTGAAGCTTTCTTT; cdr3_aa: CASSPERGIDTEAFF
v_call: TRBV3-1; d_call: .; j_call: TRBJ1-5; clone_size: .; cdr3_nt: TGTGCCAGCAGCCAAACAGGGCCCAATCAGCCCCAGCATTTT; cdr3_aa: CASSQTGPNQPQHF
v_call: TRBV5-1; d_call: TRBD2; j_call: TRBJ2-1; clone_size: many; cdr3_nt: TGCGCCAGCAGTTCGGGGGGGGTCAGGCATGGTGACAATGAGCAGTTCTTC; cdr3_aa: CASSSGGVRHGDNEQFF
v_call: TRBV27; d_call: TRBD2; j_call: TRBJ2-3; clone_size: few; cdr3_nt: TGTGCCAGCAGTTTAAACCGCCCGGCGGGGGGGAGCACAGATACGCAGTATTTT; cdr3_aa: CASSLNRPAGGSTDTQYF
v_call: TRBV29-1; d_call: .; j_call: TRBJ2-1; clone_size: .; cdr3_nt: TGCAGCGTTGAATCTGGCGTGGGTCGCAATGAGCAGTTCTTC; cdr3_aa: CSVESGVGRNEQFF
v_call: TRBV13; d_call: TRBD2; j_call: TRBJ2-7; clone_size: few; cdr3_nt: TGTGCCAGCAGCGACCCCCGCGGGGGAGCGGACGAGCAGTACTTC; cdr3_aa: CASSDPRGGADEQYF
v_call: TRBV20-1; d_call: .; j_call: TRBJ2-3; clone_size: few; cdr3_nt: TGCAGTGCTAGACCTGACAGTTCGATCACCACAGATACGCAGTATTTT; cdr3_aa: CSARPDSSITTDTQYF
v_call: TRBV7-7; d_call: .; j_call: TRBJ2-5; clone_size: many; cdr3_nt: TGTGCTAGCAGCTTTGACCTGACTTCACGGGAGACCCAGTACTTC; cdr3_aa: CASSFDLTSRETQYF
v_call: TRBV29-1; d_call: .; j_call: TRBJ2-2; clone_size: many; cdr3_nt: TGCAGCGTTGATTGGCAGGGCAACACCGGGGAGCTGTTTTTT; cdr3_aa: CSVDWQGNTGELFF
v_call: TRBV3-1; d_call: .; j_call: TRBJ2-4; clone_size: .; cdr3_nt: TGTGCCAGCAGCCAAGCTCTGGGGTTAGCCAAAAACATTCAGTACTTC; cdr3_aa: CASSQALGLAKNIQYF
v_call: TRBV5-4; d_call: .; j_call: TRBJ2-3; clone_size: .; cdr3_nt: TGTGCCAGCAGCTTCGGGCCTAGCTGGGGGGACGTGGGAGATACGCAGTATTTT; cdr3_aa: CASSFGPSWGDVGDTQYF
v_call: TRBV5-1; d_call: .; j_call: TRBJ1-1; clone_size: many; cdr3_nt: TGCGCCAGCAGCTTGGATGCAGGGTTGGCGGCGACGGCTTTCTTT; cdr3_aa: CASSLDAGLAATAFF
v_call: TRBV29-1; d_call: TRBD2; j_call: TRBJ2-1; clone_size: .; cdr3_nt: TGCAGCGTTGACGGCGGGGGGAATTACAATGAGCAGTTCTTC; cdr3_aa: CSVDGGGNYNEQFF
v_call: TRBV12-3/TRBV12-4; d_call: .; j_call: TRBJ1-1; clone_size: few; cdr3_nt: TGTGCCAGCACCGAGGGAGTGGCGAACACTGAAGCTTTCTTT; cdr3_aa: CASTEGVANTEAFF
v_call: TRBV10-3; d_call: .; j_call: TRBJ2-7; clone_size: few; cdr3_nt: TGTGCCATCAGTGGGGGCCAGGGTACCTCCTACGAGCAGTACTTC; cdr3_aa: CAISGGQGTSYEQYF
v_call: TRBV13; d_call: .; j_call: TRBJ2-1; clone_size: few; cdr3_nt: TGTGCCAGCAGCTCCTCGAGCGTAGGGATCGACAATGAGCAGTTCTTC; cdr3_aa: CASSSSSVGIDNEQFF
v_call: TRBV12-3/TRBV12-4; d_call: TRBD2; j_call: TRBJ2-1; clone_size: many; cdr3_nt: TGTGCCAGCAGTTTGGCGGGAGATGAGCAGTTCTTC; cdr3_aa: CASSLAGDEQFF